These T cell receptor beta chains were read from a single sample in a study of blood T cell repertoires in COVID-19. Produced via immunoSEQ multiplex PCR; TCRdb's table is partial and in-frame only. This sample has roughly 70,000 clones, with over 75% found just once. The sample comprised peripheral blood. These receptors originate from a woman aged 60-75 years with acute or convalescent COVID-19. Each CDR3 is given with its conserved first and last residue. D genes are given only for firm matches. Not all rows give a size; the values are once, few, many and, for expanded clones, a class.

.,TRBJ1-6,14,.,TRBV5-5,TGTGCCAGCAGCTTGGGGGTTCGGGTTTCACCCCTCCACTTT,CASSLGVRVSPLHF
.,TRBJ1-1,18,TRBD1,TRBV27,TGTGCCAGCAGTTCCCCCGGGACAGGGGGCTTCTTAGGGACTGAAGCTTTCTTT,CASSSPGTGGFLGTEAFF
.,TRBJ2-5,16,TRBD1,TRBV7-2,TGTGCCAGCAGCCCTCAGGGGGCCGGGGGACGGCGGACCCAGTACTTC,CASSPQGAGGRRTQYF
.,TRBJ1-4,11,.,TRBV2,TGTGCCAGCAGTGATATGACAAGACTGTTTTTT,CASSDMTRLFF
.,TRBJ1-2,14,.,TRBV30,TGTGCCTGGAGTCCCCGGGGGTCTGCCTATGGCTACACCTTC,CAWSPRGSAYGYTF
.,TRBJ1-2,15,TRBD1,TRBV7-9,TGTGCCAGCAGCTTGGACAGGGGCCCATCCTATGGCTACACCTTC,CASSLDRGPSYGYTF
.,TRBJ2-7,13,TRBD1,TRBV11-3,TGTGCCAGCAGCTTGGGGGACAGCTACGAGCAGTACTTC,CASSLGDSYEQYF
.,TRBJ2-3,15,TRBD1,TRBV15,TGTGCCACCAGACTGCCAGGGGGCGGCACAGATACGCAGTATTTT,CATRLPGGGTDTQYF
once,TRBJ2-2,15,TRBD2,TRBV27,TGTGCCAGCGGCGCTAGCGGGAGGGGCACCGGGGAGCTGTTTTTT,CASGASGRGTGELFF
.,TRBJ1-2,11,.,TRBV20-1,TGCAGTGCTCCTACGACTCGTGGCTACACCTTC,CSAPTTRGYTF
.,TRBJ2-1,15,TRBD1,TRBV2,TGTGCCAGCAGCGAACTGACAGGGAGCTACAATGAGCAGTTCTTC,CASSELTGSYNEQFF
.,TRBJ1-6,16,TRBD1,TRBV9,TGTGCCAGCAGCGTGGGACAGAGCTCCTATAATTCACCCCTCCACTTT,CASSVGQSSYNSPLHF
.,TRBJ2-3,15,.,TRBV19,TGTGCCAGTAGTATATCAGGGGCGCAGGCAGATACGCAGTATTTT,CASSISGAQADTQYF
.,TRBJ2-5,15,TRBD2,TRBV5-1,TGCGCCAGCAGTTTGTGGGAGGGCCGCCGGGAGACCCAGTACTTC,CASSLWEGRRETQYF
.,TRBJ2-2,15,.,TRBV2,TGTGCCAGCAGTGGTGGGGGGGGGCCCACCGGGGAGCTGTTTTTT,CASSGGGGPTGELFF
.,TRBJ1-6,16,.,TRBV18,TGTGCCAGCTCACCAACTTTCGGCCAGGGGAATTCACCCCTCCACTTT,CASSPTFGQGNSPLHF
few,TRBJ1-1,18,TRBD1,TRBV28,TGTGCCAGCATTCACTCGACAACTTGGACAGGCCTCGTCACTGAAGCTTTCTTT,CASIHSTTWTGLVTEAFF
once,TRBJ1-4,13,.,TRBV12-3/TRBV12-4,TGTGCCAGCAGTTTCAGGGAATGGGAAAAACTGTTTTTT,CASSFREWEKLFF
.,TRBJ1-6,16,.,TRBV5-1,TGCGCCAGCAGCGCGGTTTCAGGGTCCGTCTTCTCACCCCTCCACTTT,CASSAVSGSVFSPLHF
.,TRBJ1-1,14,TRBD1,TRBV18,TGTGCCAGCCGAACCCAGGGGGCCCGGACTGAAGCTTTCTTT,CASRTQGARTEAFF
.,TRBJ2-1,14,.,TRBV5-1,TGCGCCAGCAGCTTGGGCACTAGAAACAATGAGCAGTTCTTC,CASSLGTRNNEQFF
.,TRBJ1-3,15,.,TRBV5-1,TGCGCCAGCAGGGCTACGGCGGGGACCCGAAACACCATATATTTT,CASRATAGTRNTIYF
once,TRBJ2-1,19,TRBD2,TRBV7-9,TGTGCCAGCAGCTTAGCCGTACGGGGTAGCGGGGTGTCCTACAATGAGCAGTTCTTC,CASSLAVRGSGVSYNEQFF
.,TRBJ1-2,16,TRBD1,TRBV7-8,TGTGCCAGCAGCCCTAGGACAGGGGGGACTTCGGGTGGCTACACCTTC,CASSPRTGGTSGGYTF
once,TRBJ1-2,14,.,TRBV6-5,TGTGCCAGCCGAATCGGGCAGGGGATGGGTGGCTACACCTTC,CASRIGQGMGGYTF
.,TRBJ2-5,17,TRBD2,TRBV25-1,TGTGCCAGCAGTGATCCCCCGGGGACGGGAGGAGAAGAGACCCAGTACTTC,CASSDPPGTGGEETQYF